This T cell receptor beta chain was identified in a study of blood T cell repertoires in COVID-19. Germline V gene data show CDR1 as SGHNT and CDR2 as YYREEE (reference sequence). This CDR3 is built from 17 residues. V shed 3 bases and J shed 5 bases, with 18 bases lying between them. The data were produced by immunoSEQ multiplex PCR, yet TCRdb's version contains in-frame clones alone and is incomplete. The table has over 200,000 clones, around 90% seen once; the top ten hold more than 1%. Living in 24 US areas, the participants were between roughly 18 and 90 years of age. Material: PBMCs or T cells enriched from blood (not recorded which). The receptor was isolated from a human donor in a cohort exposed to, infected with or recovered from COVID-19 (not recorded which). The donor label of this sample is uncertain. The rearrangement links TRBV5-4 to TRBJ1-6, with TRBD1 as a possible D gene (6 bases). The CDR3: CASSYGGALDDNSPLHF. DNA for the CDR3: TGTGCCAGCAGCTACGGGGGGGCCCTTGACGATAATTCACCCCTCCACTTT.